The 22 T cell receptor beta chains given below trace back to one sample, sequenced in a study of blood T cell repertoires in COVID-19. The method was immunoSEQ multiplex PCR; TCRdb's version includes in-frame clones alone and lacks a portion of them. The top ten hold 5% to 6.5% of the sample, which has under 250,000 clones, 80% to 90% seen once. The sequencing input was peripheral blood. All receptors derive from an older woman who had recovered from COVID-19.

The chain uses TRBV9 and TRBJ2-4; 9 bases fit TRBD1. Germline V gives CDR1 SGDLS, CDR2 YYNGEE. Trimming cost V 0 bases and J 5 bases; bases outside gene matches: 6. This CDR3 has 16 amino acids. The CDR3 bases are TGTGCCAGCAGCGTAGCAGGACAGGGGTGGGAAAACATTCAGTACTTC. Its translation is CASSVAGQGWENIQYF.

The rearrangement uses TRBV4-1 and TRBJ2-1, with 8 positions matching TRBD2. Germline CDR1 is MGHRA and CDR2 is YSYEKL. V lost 0 bases to trimming and J lost 9 bases; unmatched junction nucleotides: 1. The CDR3 has 13 amino acids. The CDR3 loop is CASSQDLAGEQFF. The CDR3, as DNA: TGCGCCAGCAGCCAAGATCTAGCGGGTGAGCAGTTCTTC.

The rearrangement uses TRBV5-1 and TRBJ2-3; 8 nucleotides agree with TRBD2. Germline trimming cut 4 bases from V and 4 bases from J; bases unmatched to any gene: 11. The CDR3 spans 16 residues. In germline, CDR1 is SGHRS, CDR2 YFSETQ. The chain's CDR3 is CASSPIRGGRSDTQYF. CDR3 in DNA: TGCGCCAGCAGCCCGATCCGGGGGGGCCGCTCAGATACGCAGTATTTT.

The chain couples TRBV6-1 to TRBJ1-2; 10 bases are shared with TRBD1. The CDR3 is 18 residues long. J gave up 2 bases and V 4 bases, and 13 bases lay outside the gene matches. Germline CDR1 and CDR2: MNHNS and SASEGT. The CDR3 DNA is TGTGCCAGCAGTGCCGCTGACGGGACAGGGGTCAGAAACTATGGCTACACCTTC. It translates to CASSAADGTGVRNYGYTF.

This clone was recorded a few times. The rearrangement joins TRBV5-4 to TRBJ2-7, with a tentative D call TRBD1 (6 bases). This CDR3 has 13 amino acids. The V and J ends lost 3 bases and 1 base respectively, with 8 bases between them. Germline V gene data show CDR1 as SGHNT and CDR2 as YYREEE (reference sequence). The CDR3 coding sequence is TGTGCCAGCAGCTCCGGACAGTCCTACGAGCAGTACTTC. Translation gives CASSSGQSYEQYF.

V and J are TRBV6-5 and TRBJ2-7, with D tentatively TRBD2 (6 bases). The CDR3 loop spans 14 amino acids. CDR1 is MNHEY, CDR2 SVGAGI, per germline. With 7 bases removed from V and 3 bases from J, the gap between germline ends came to 16 bases. CDR3 sequence reads: CASKIGTYSYEQYF. The CDR3 bases are TGTGCCAGCAAAATAGGGACTTACAGCTACGAGCAGTACTTC.

This clone appeared once. V gene TRBV7-6 combines with J gene TRBJ2-1, with 9 bases aligning to TRBD2. The germline CDR1 and CDR2 sequences are SGHVS and FNYEAQ. V lost 5 bases and J lost 8; bases outside the gene matches: 10. The CDR3 loop spans 15 amino acids. The CDR3 loop is CASSPLAGGRHEQFF. DNA for the CDR3: TGTGCCAGCAGCCCATTGGCGGGGGGGCGTCATGAGCAGTTCTTC.

The rearrangement joins TRBV29-1 to TRBJ2-1; D perhaps matches TRBD2 (5 bases). Trimming stripped 5 bases from V and 0 bases from J, with 11 bases between. There are 14 residues in the CDR3. Germline CDR1 is SQVTM and CDR2 is ANQGSEA. The CDR3 reads CSVMDLSSYNEQFF. CDR3 nucleotides: TGCAGCGTTATGGACTTGAGCTCCTACAATGAGCAGTTCTTC.

The rearrangement links TRBV7-3 to TRBJ2-7; 7 nucleotides line up with TRBD1. Germline loops: CDR1 SGHTA, CDR2 FQGTGA. Losses at the gene ends were 5 bases for V and 2 bases for J; bases not matched to a gene: 15. The CDR3 loop spans 17 amino acids. The CDR3 loop is CASSPKDGYRGPYEQYF. The CDR3 DNA is TGTGCCAGCAGCCCGAAGGATGGGTACAGGGGCCCCTACGAGCAGTACTTC. Supplemented by reference TRBV7-3 and TRBJ2-7, the full variable domain reads GAGVSQTPSNKVTEKGKYVELRCDPISGHTALYWYRQSLGQGPEFLIYFQGTGAADDSGLPNDRFFAVRPEGSVSTLKIQRTERGDSAVYLCASSPKDGYRGPYEQYFGPGTRLTVT.

The CDR3 coding sequence is TGTGCCATCAGTGGGTCTAGCGGGGGGCGAAAAACCTACAATGAGCAGTTCTTC. Translating it yields CAISGSSGGRKTYNEQFF. The chain has TRBV10-3 and TRBJ2-1; 11 nucleotides line up with TRBD2. The J segment lost 2 bases and the V segment lost 4 bases, leaving 10 bases of the junction unmatched. The CDR3 runs to 18 residues. Per the germline V gene, CDR1 is ENHRY and CDR2 is SYGVKD.

Of note for this clone: The junction departs from germline at one end; a sequencing error may be responsible. The chain links TRBV7-7 to TRBJ2-2; 8 nucleotides align to TRBD1. The CDR3 is made up of 16 amino acids. Germline V CDR1 and CDR2: SSHAT, FNYEAQ (reference sequence). CDR3 in amino acids: CASSKTGGSGTGELFF. CDR3 DNA: TGTGCTAGCAGCAAAACAGGGGGATCTGGGACCGGGGAGCTGTTTTTT.

The chain combines TRBV12-3 or TRBV12-4 with TRBJ2-1; no definite D call. Between the trimmed V and J ends, which lost 2 bases and 6 bases, there was a span of 8 bases. CDR3 size: 13 residues. The CDR3 nucleotides read TGTGCCAGCAGTTTATCGGGTAGCAATGAGCAGTTCTTC. It codes for CASSLSGSNEQFF.

This clone was picked up many times. The chain combines TRBV12-5 with TRBJ2-7; a weak D match, TRBD1 (6 bases). Germline assignment: CDR1 LGHNT and CDR2 FRNRAP. The ends were cut back, 4 bases at V and 2 bases at J, with 12 bases in the middle. The CDR3 has 14 residues. Written as DNA, the CDR3 is TGTGCTAGTGGTTCTAGAACAGGGCCCTACGAGCAGTACTTC. Translated, it gives CASGSRTGPYEQYF. Together with reference TRBV12-5 and TRBJ2-7, the CDR3 gives the full variable domain: DARVTQTPRHKVTEMGQEVTMRCQPILGHNTVFWYRQTMMQGLELLAYFRNRAPLDDSGMPKDRFSAEMPDATLATLKIQPSEPRDSAVYFCASGSRTGPYEQYFGPGTRLTVT.

DNA of the CDR3: TGTGCCAGCAGCCGCTCTAGCGGGGGGGCCTCTGGGGCCAACGTCCTGACTTTC. Its protein is CASSRSSGGASGANVLTF. J is TRBJ2-6 and V is TRBV4-2; the match to TRBD2 covers 12 bases. Germline trimming cut 4 bases from V and 0 bases from J; bases unmatched to any gene: 4. The germline V gene encodes CDR1 LGHNA and CDR2 YNFKEQ. There are 18 residues in the CDR3.

This chain links TRBV7-2 with TRBJ2-7; possibly TRBD2 for D (6 bases). CDR1 and CDR2 (germline): SGHTA, FQGNSA. V dropped 5 bases and J dropped 4 bases, with 18 bases sitting between them. There are 15 residues in the CDR3. CDR3 amino acids: CASSKDLTAGYEQYF. In DNA form, the CDR3 reads TGTGCCAGCAGCAAAGACCTCACGGCGGGGTACGAGCAGTACTTC.

This clone was seen a few times. The chain employs TRBV18 and TRBJ1-4; 7 bases match TRBD1. The germline gives CDR1 KGHSH, CDR2 LQKENI. The CDR3 covers 15 residues. J lost 4 bases, V lost 4 bases, and 6 bases had no gene match. CDR3 bases: TGTGCCAGCTCACGGGGGACAGTGAATAATGAAAAACTGTTTTTT. This translates into CASSRGTVNNEKLFF.

The chain carries TRBV13 and TRBJ2-7; 10 bases agree with TRBD2. The CDR3 consists of 14 residues. Germline V gene data show CDR1 as PRHDT and CDR2 as FYEKMQ (reference sequence). Germline trimming cut 5 bases from V and 3 bases from J; bases unmatched to any gene: 4. The CDR3 nucleotides are TGTGCCAGCAGCGGCGGGACTAGCGACTACGAGCAGTACTTC. Amino acids: CASSGGTSDYEQYF.

This chain joins TRBV3-1 (or the pseudogene TRBV3-2) and TRBJ2-3; 10 bases map to TRBD2. V was pared by 1 base and J by 4 bases, with 2 bases of the junction left unmatched. The CDR3 has 15 amino acids. The germline V gene has CDR1 LGHDT and CDR2 YNNKEL (reference sequence). Here the CDR3 reads CASSQVSGGADTQYF. The CDR3 DNA reads as TGTGCCAGCAGCCAAGTAAGCGGGGGGGCAGATACGCAGTATTTT.

The table lists this clone with a count of one. The chain employs TRBV6-1 and TRBJ1-1; the D is unclear. Trimming shortened V by 2 bases and J by 6 bases, and 13 bases separated the two germline ends. CDR1 is MNHNS and CDR2 is SASEGT in the germline V gene. The CDR3 is 14 amino acids. CDR3 bases: TGTGCCAGCAGTGAACGGGGAAGTATTGCTGAAGCTTTCTTT. The encoded protein is CASSERGSIAEAFF.

The chain links TRBV20-1 to TRBJ1-2, with a possible D match to TRBD1 (6 bases). The CDR3 consists of 11 residues. Deletions cut 3 bases from V and 11 bases from J, with 13 bases between. In germline, CDR1 is DFQATT, CDR2 SNEGSKA (reference sequence). In nucleotides, the CDR3 is TGCAGTGCTAGTCGACAGGACCATTACACCTTC. As protein: CSASRQDHYTF.

This chain uses TRBV9 with TRBJ2-1, with no clear D. Germline values: CDR1 SGDLS, CDR2 YYNGEE. The CDR3 spans 12 residues. Trimming left V 2 bases short and J 3 bases short, with 3 bases between. CDR3 sequence: CASSVYYNEQFF. The CDR3, as DNA: TGTGCCAGCAGCGTTTACTACAATGAGCAGTTCTTC. Full variable domain (outside the CDR3, taken from reference TRBV9 and TRBJ2-1): DSGVTQTPKHLITATGQRVTLRCSPRSGDLSVYWYQQSLDQGLQFLIQYYNGEERAKGNILERFSAQQFPDLHSELNLSSLELGDSALYFCASSVYYNEQFFGPGTRLTVL.

This clone is a singleton in its sample. The rearrangement joins TRBV5-1 to TRBJ2-5, with 9 bases that match TRBD2. Germline CDR1 and CDR2: SGHRS and YFSETQ. The CDR3 consists of 16 residues. V shed 4 bases, J shed 5 bases, and the junction held 12 bases outside the gene matches. In DNA form, the CDR3 reads TGCGCCAGCAGCGAACGCCCGCGGGGGGGCTGGGAGACCCAGTACTTC. As protein: CASSERPRGGWETQYF.